Shown below are 9 T cell receptor beta chains from a single sample sequenced in a study of shared clonotypes between healthy human individuals. Sequencing used immunoSEQ multiplex PCR; TCRdb keeps in-frame clones, though not all of them. Seen here are 2 million to 2.5 million clones, roughly 91% observed once, and the top ten hold 1.5% to 2%. As defined, naive CD8 cells were CD45RO-negative and positively selected for CCR7, with terminally differentiated effector memory CD45RA+ cells excluded. The sequenced sample consisted of naive CD8+ T cells from PBMCs. These receptors came from a young man in good health. Some clones in this sample may be carry-over from other donors' samples.

CDR3 residues: CASSYGQGKTQYF. Written as DNA, the CDR3 is TGTGCCAGCAGTTACGGACAGGGGAAGACCCAGTACTTC. The chain joins TRBV6-5 to TRBJ2-5, with 9 bases lining up with TRBD1. This CDR3 has 13 amino acids. CDR1 and CDR2 (germline): MNHEY, SVGAGI. The V gene end was trimmed by 2 bases and the J gene end by 6 bases; junction bases not matched to a gene: 1.

The rearrangement links TRBV2 to TRBJ2-3; 11 bases fit TRBD2. V gave up 8 bases and J gave up 3 bases; unmatched junction bases: 7. This CDR3 is built from 15 residues. Germline values: CDR1 SNHLY, CDR2 FYNNEI. CDR3 protein: CASLLAGVQTDTQYF. For the CDR3, the DNA is TGTGCCAGCCTACTAGCGGGGGTGCAGACAGATACGCAGTATTTT.

V and J are TRBV4-3 and TRBJ2-7; tentatively, D is TRBD2 (6 bases). The V and J ends lost 0 bases and 7 bases respectively, with 13 bases between them. Looked up from germline, CDR1 is LGHNA and CDR2 is YSLEER. The CDR3 runs to 14 residues. CDR3 in DNA: TGCGCCAGCAGCCAAGATGTCAGGCGGGGAGAGCAGTACTTC. It translates to CASSQDVRRGEQYF.

DNA of the CDR3: TGTGCCAGCAGTTCAGTCGGGAACTCTGGAAACACCATATATTTT. Its translation is CASSSVGNSGNTIYF. This chain uses TRBV27 with TRBJ1-3; D call uncertain. The germline CDR1 and CDR2 sequences are MNHEY and SMNVEV (reference sequence). With 4 bases removed from V and 0 bases from J, the gap between germline ends came to 10 bases. The CDR3 extends over 15 amino acids.

This chain links TRBV7-9 with TRBJ2-1; no clear D. With 2 bases removed from V and 10 bases from J, the gap between germline ends came to 6 bases. Per germline, CDR1 SEHNR and CDR2 FQNEAQ (reference sequence). This CDR3 has 11 amino acids. CDR3 loop: CASSLNQEQFF. CDR3 in DNA: TGTGCCAGCAGCTTAAATCAAGAGCAGTTCTTC.

The gene calls are TRBV10-2 and TRBJ2-1; 8 bases agree with TRBD1. The CDR3 runs to 14 residues. Unmatched junction bases numbered 11, after V lost 7 bases and J lost 9 bases. Germline lookup yields CDR1 WSHSY and CDR2 SAAADI. Here the CDR3 DNA reads TGCGCCAGCACCGTCGGCAGGGGGACAGGTGAGCAGTTCTTC. Translating it yields CASTVGRGTGEQFF.

This clone was seen a single time. The gene calls are TRBV30 and TRBJ1-6; TRBD1 matches at 9 bases. After removal of 5 bases from V and 9 bases from J, the junction contained 8 bases not matched to a gene. The CDR3 length is 14 residues. The germline V gene has CDR1 GTSNPN and CDR2 SVGIG (reference sequence). In DNA, the CDR3 is TGTGCCTGGGAGGTGGGGACAGGGACTTCACCCCTCCACTTT. Its translation: CAWEVGTGTSPLHF.

Note on this clone: Other DNA variants within this sample encode the same CDR3. The chain recombines TRBV9 with TRBJ2-7; D uncertain. V dropped 4 bases and J dropped 3 bases, with 8 bases sitting between them. Germline-derived CDR1 and CDR2 are SGDLS and YYNGEE. The CDR3 length is 12 residues. The CDR3 region has the DNA TGTGCCAGCAGCCGCGGCGGCTACGAGCAGTACTTC. This encodes CASSRGGYEQYF.

The rearrangement links TRBV9 to TRBJ1-4; no clear D gene. Germline-derived CDR1 and CDR2 are SGDLS and YYNGEE. V shed 0 bases and J shed 6 bases, with 0 bases lying between them. This CDR3 is 11 amino acids long. This CDR3 reads CASSVDEKLFF. For the CDR3, the DNA is TGTGCCAGCAGCGTAGATGAAAAACTGTTTTTT. Full variable domain (rest looked up from reference TRBV9 and TRBJ1-4): DSGVTQTPKHLITATGQRVTLRCSPRSGDLSVYWYQQSLDQGLQFLIQYYNGEERAKGNILERFSAQQFPDLHSELNLSSLELGDSALYFCASSVDEKLFFGSGTQLSVL.